The 20 T cell receptor beta chains below all came from one sample that was sequenced in a study of identical twins. TCRdb ran MiXCR on the 5' RACE reads and lists one entry per CDR3 protein. This sample has 650,000 to 750,000 distinct CDR3 sequences, with 20% to 25% found just once. These same records also appear under a second study, on T cells expressing NK-cell markers.

Sequencing was performed on PBMCs. These receptors all stem from a woman aged 18 to 35 in good health.

This clonotype has only one observation. The chain uses TRBV12-3 or TRBV12-4 and TRBJ1-1; D gene unclear. V was shortened by 6 bases and J by 6 bases, with 8 bases between the two germline ends. This CDR3 contains 11 residues. The CDR3 nucleotides are TGTGCCAGCAGCTCGAATGCTGAAGCTTTCTTT. Protein sequence: CASSSNAEAFF.

This clonotype has more than one count but fewer than ten. The chain combines TRBV6-5 with TRBJ2-6, with D unclear. CDR3 length: 15 amino acids. Germline assignment: CDR1 MNHEY and CDR2 SVGAGI. V lost 2 bases and J 2 bases, leaving 7 bases between the germline ends. The CDR3 nucleotides read TGTGCCAGCAGTTACCGCAGTACTGGGGCCAACGTCCTGACTTTC. It encodes CASSYRSTGANVLTF.

V usage is TRBV12-3 or TRBV12-4 and J usage is TRBJ1-2; 8 positions match TRBD1. The J segment lost 4 bases and the V segment lost 6 bases, leaving 7 bases of the junction unmatched. The CDR3 is made up of 14 amino acids. The CDR3 nucleotides read TGTGCCAGCAGCCGCACGACAGGGGTCTATGGCTACACCTTC. It encodes CASSRTTGVYGYTF.

The chain employs TRBV4-3 and TRBJ2-3; 7 bases map to TRBD1. CDR3 length equals 15 residues. V lost 5 bases and J lost 0; bases outside the gene matches: 5. In germline, CDR1 is LGHNA, CDR2 YSLEER. The CDR3 loop reads CASSFRDRSTDTQYF. In DNA, the CDR3 is TGCGCCAGCAGCTTCCGGGACAGAAGCACAGATACGCAGTATTTT.

This clonotype was counted many times. The CDR3 DNA follows: TGTGCCAGCTCGGCAGGGCCGAACACTGAAGCTTTCTTT. It translates to CASSAGPNTEAFF. The chain has TRBV18 and TRBJ1-1, with D perhaps matching TRBD1 (5 bases). Trimming removed 6 bases from V and 1 base from J, with 9 bases in between. Germline V gene data show CDR1 as KGHSH and CDR2 as LQKENI. The CDR3 consists of 13 residues.

Ten or more counts support this clonotype. The CDR3 spells CASSFGDTYEQYF. The CDR3 DNA follows: TGCGCCAGCAGCTTTGGGGATACCTACGAGCAGTACTTC. This rearrangement joins TRBV5-1 to TRBJ2-7; D is undetermined. Germline-derived CDR1 and CDR2 are SGHRS and YFSETQ. V was trimmed by 2 bases and J by 2 bases, leaving 8 bases between them. CDR3 length equals 13 residues.

The chain links TRBV5-1 to TRBJ2-2, with a tentative D call TRBD2 (5 bases). The germline V gene has CDR1 SGHRS and CDR2 YFSETQ. This CDR3 region has 13 residues. Trimming left V 2 bases short and J 13 bases short, with 15 bases between. The CDR3 is CASSFGRGLGLFF. In DNA form, the CDR3 reads TGCGCCAGCAGCTTCGGTCGGGGTCTTGGGCTGTTTTTT. Looking up the rest from reference TRBV5-1 and TRBJ2-2 gives the full variable domain: KAGVTQTPRYLIKTRGQQVTLSCSPISGHRSVSWYQQTPGQGLQFLFEYFSETQRNKGNFPGRFSGRQFSNSRSEMNVSTLELGDSALYLCASSFGRGLGLFFGEGSRLTVL.

This clonotype was detected only a few times. The gene calls are TRBV6-1 and TRBJ2-3; D not resolved. The CDR3 loop spans 16 amino acids. V was shortened by 4 bases and J by 2 bases, with 16 bases between the two germline ends. Germline V lookup: CDR1 MNHNS, CDR2 SASEGT. The DNA for the CDR3 is TGTGCCAGCAGTGGACGACTCGCCCTCTACACAGATACGCAGTATTTT. This codes for CASSGRLALYTDTQYF.

This clonotype came up a few times. At one of its ends the junction is not consistent with the germline gene, which may arise from a read error. The J gene is TRBJ2-1, the V gene TRBV29-1; D is possibly TRBD2 (6 bases). The CDR3 totals 11 residues. Germline CDR1 SQVTM, CDR2 ANQGSEA. This CDR3 is CSVEEALRGEF. Here the CDR3 DNA reads TGCAGCGTTGAAGAGGCCCTGCGGGGCGAGTTC.

The chain recombines TRBV5-1 with TRBJ2-1; a weak D match, TRBD2 (6 bases). V lost 1 base and J 8 bases, leaving 10 bases between the germline ends. This CDR3 is 13 amino acids long. Germline V gene lookup returns CDR1 SGHRS and CDR2 YFSETQ. This chain's CDR3 is CASSLTSNHEQFF. For the CDR3, the DNA is TGCGCCAGCAGCTTGACTAGCAACCATGAGCAGTTCTTC.

In this sample, this clonotype turned up a few times. The rearrangement uses TRBV5-1 and TRBJ2-5; the D gene is possibly TRBD2 (6 bases). Germline V lookup: CDR1 SGHRS, CDR2 YFSETQ. The CDR3 contains 13 residues. Trimming took 0 bases from V and 10 from J, leaving 13 bases between them. The CDR3 nucleotides read TGCGCCAGCAGCTTGGACAGGAGGGAATTCCAGTACTTC. It is translated as CASSLDRREFQYF. Full variable domain (rest looked up from reference TRBV5-1 and TRBJ2-5): KAGVTQTPRYLIKTRGQQVTLSCSPISGHRSVSWYQQTPGQGLQFLFEYFSETQRNKGNFPGRFSGRQFSNSRSEMNVSTLELGDSALYLCASSLDRREFQYFGPGTRLLVL.

The chain has TRBV7-8 and TRBJ2-5, with unresolved D. The length of the CDR3 is 12 residues. Trimming pared 7 bases from V and 5 bases from J, leaving 11 bases between. Germline V lookup: CDR1 SGHVS, CDR2 FQNEAQ. CDR3 loop: CASTTDPETQYF. CDR3 coding DNA: TGTGCCAGCACCACCGACCCGGAGACCCAGTACTTC.

This clonotype occurred a few times. V and J are TRBV2 and TRBJ1-2; 8 bases are a match to TRBD1. The germline V gene encodes CDR1 SNHLY and CDR2 FYNNEI. The J segment lost 1 base and the V segment lost 7 bases, leaving 14 bases of the junction unmatched. The CDR3 spans 17 residues. The CDR3 is CASIPDRDFAFNYGYTF. In DNA form, the CDR3 reads TGTGCCAGCATTCCGGACAGGGACTTTGCCTTTAACTATGGCTACACCTTC. Supplemented by reference TRBV2 and TRBJ1-2, the full variable domain reads EPEVTQTPSHQVTQMGQEVILRCVPISNHLYFYWYRQILGQKVEFLVSFYNNEISEKSEIFDDQFSVERPDGSNFTLKIRSTKLEDSAMYFCASIPDRDFAFNYGYTFGSGTRLTVV.

The sample holds a few counts of this clonotype. The chain recombines TRBV5-1 with TRBJ2-3; tentatively, D is TRBD1 (6 bases). The V and J ends lost 4 bases and 2 bases respectively, with 14 bases between them. Germline lookup yields CDR1 SGHRS and CDR2 YFSETQ. This CDR3 comprises 15 residues. The CDR3 loop reads CASSPRTAPTDTQYF. The CDR3 DNA reads as TGCGCCAGCAGCCCCAGGACAGCCCCCACAGATACGCAGTATTTT.

This clonotype was observed a handful of times. CDR3 bases: TGTGCCAGCAGTTTAAACGGGGGCCGCACAGATACGCAGTATTTT. It is translated as CASSLNGGRTDTQYF. This chain connects TRBV12-3 or TRBV12-4 to TRBJ2-3; D tentatively fits TRBD1 or TRBD2 (6 bases each). V lost 2 bases and J 1 base, leaving 10 bases between the germline ends. This CDR3 comprises 15 residues.

This clonotype showed up just a few times. This chain connects TRBV15 to TRBJ2-7; TRBD1 is a possible D gene (5 bases). The germline V and J ends were trimmed by 3 bases and 2 bases, with 8 bases remaining between them. From germline, CDR1 is LNHNV and CDR2 YYDKDF (reference sequence). The CDR3 spans 13 residues. The CDR3 DNA is TGTGCCACCAGCAGGGACACCGCCTACGAGCAGTACTTC. This translates into CATSRDTAYEQYF. Full variable domain (remainder filled in from reference TRBV15 and TRBJ2-7): DAMVIQNPRYQVTQFGKPVTLSCSQTLNHNVMYWYQQKSSQAPKLLFHYYDKDFNNEADTPDNFQSRRPNTSFCFLDIRSPGLGDTAMYLCATSRDTAYEQYFGPGTRLTVT.

In its sample, this clonotype was seen a few times. The chain joins TRBV7-9 to TRBJ2-1; 11 positions agree with TRBD2. V was pared by 4 bases and J by 11 bases, with 4 bases of the junction left unmatched. Germline CDR1 SEHNR, CDR2 FQNEAQ (reference sequence). The CDR3 sequence is 13 residues long. CDR3 nucleotides: TGTGCCAGCAGCTCCGGGACTAGCGGAAAGCAGTTCTTC. Its protein is CASSSGTSGKQFF.

The sample holds a few counts of this clonotype. The CDR3 DNA is TGCAGTGTTTATTCGGGAGGAACGAACACCGGGGAGCTGTTTTTT. Its protein is CSVYSGGTNTGELFF. The V and J genes are TRBV20-1 and TRBJ2-2; 7 nucleotides align to TRBD2. Germline assignment: CDR1 DFQATT and CDR2 SNEGSKA (reference sequence). The CDR3 runs 15 residues. V shed 7 bases, J shed 0 bases, and the junction held 8 bases outside the gene matches.

CDR3 sequence reads: CSAITGTGVRGYTF. Here the CDR3 DNA reads TGCAGTGCAATCACCGGGACAGGGGTCCGTGGCTACACCTTC. This chain connects TRBV20-1 to TRBJ1-2; 10 bases map to TRBD1. With V trimmed by 6 bases and J by 7 bases, 11 bases remained unmatched. This CDR3 region has 14 residues. CDR1 and CDR2 from the germline V gene are DFQATT and SNEGSKA (reference sequence).

The chain joins TRBV12-3 or TRBV12-4 to TRBJ2-1, with D unclear. V gave up 6 bases and J gave up 6 bases, with 9 bases separating them. This CDR3 comprises 12 residues. CDR3 loop: CASRVGFNEQFF. The DNA of the CDR3 is TGTGCCAGCAGGGTGGGATTCAATGAGCAGTTCTTC.